Below, 20 T cell receptor beta chains from the same sample are listed, as sequenced in a study of blood T cell repertoires in COVID-19. Assay: immunoSEQ multiplex PCR; the TCRdb copy retains only in-frame clones and omits some. Of tens of thousands of clones in the sample, under 95% were seen once. The sequenced material came from peripheral blood. These TCRs come from a man between 50 and 59 years old with acute or convalescent COVID-19.

The chain carries TRBV10-3 and TRBJ1-2, with 9 bases matching TRBD1. This CDR3 has 15 residues. The germline CDR1 and CDR2 sequences are ENHRY and SYGVKD. The ends lost 3 bases at V and 4 bases at J; junction bases unmatched: 6. The CDR3 sequence: CAISDPQGAFYGYTF. The DNA of the CDR3 is TGTGCCATCAGTGACCCACAGGGGGCATTCTATGGCTACACCTTC.

This chain uses TRBV18 with TRBJ1-2; D is unresolved. Germline loops: CDR1 KGHSH, CDR2 LQKENI. This CDR3 is 13 amino acids long. Trimming removed 6 bases at V and 2 bases at J, with 10 bases between. The CDR3 region is CASSPSTNYGYTF. As DNA, the CDR3 is TGTGCCAGCTCCCCCAGTACGAACTATGGCTACACCTTC.

A remark on this clone: This sample also contains other DNA sequences that code for the same CDR3. The rearrangement joins TRBV12-5 to TRBJ2-5; 14 bases are a match to TRBD2. V shed 1 base and J 2 bases; nucleotides not matched to a gene: 0. Germline assignment: CDR1 LGHNT and CDR2 FRNRAP. The CDR3 contains 16 residues. Here the CDR3 reads CASGLGTSGGQETQYF. The CDR3 bases are TGTGCTAGTGGTTTGGGGACTAGCGGGGGGCAAGAGACCCAGTACTTC.

J is TRBJ2-1 and V is TRBV28; D possibly corresponds to TRBD2 (5 bases). Germline CDR1 and CDR2: MDHEN and SYDVKM. V was trimmed by 3 bases and J by 4 bases, leaving 10 bases between them. The CDR3 covers 14 residues. The CDR3 is CASSFLAPYNEQFF. CDR3 coding DNA: TGTGCCAGCAGTTTCCTAGCTCCGTACAATGAGCAGTTCTTC.

This chain uses TRBV5-6 with TRBJ1-6, with D possibly being TRBD1 (6 bases). Germline V gene sequence: CDR1 SGHDT, CDR2 YYEEEE. The CDR3 totals 15 residues. The ends were cut back, 0 bases at V and 6 bases at J, with 10 bases in the middle. The CDR3 sequence: CASSLADRFNSPLHF. The CDR3 DNA sequence: TGTGCCAGCAGCTTGGCTGACAGGTTTAATTCACCCCTCCACTTT.

The chain links TRBV2 to TRBJ1-4; a possible D gene is TRBD1 (6 bases). The CDR3 loop spans 13 amino acids. Trimming removed 2 bases at V and 8 bases at J, with 9 bases between. CDR1 and CDR2 (germline): SNHLY, FYNNEI. CDR3 DNA: TGTGCCAGCAGTGAACGGGACACAGAAAAACTGTTTTTT. Protein: CASSERDTEKLFF.

The chain uses TRBV5-1 and TRBJ1-2; 8 bases match TRBD1. This CDR3 has 14 amino acids. The V gene end was trimmed by 3 bases and the J gene end by 3 bases; junction bases not matched to a gene: 4. Germline assignment: CDR1 SGHRS and CDR2 YFSETQ. The CDR3 reads CASSSGQVDYGYTF. In DNA form, the CDR3 reads TGCGCCAGCAGCTCGGGACAGGTGGACTATGGCTACACCTTC.

V and J are TRBV19 and TRBJ2-6, with TRBD1 identical over 7 bases. The trim removed 4 bases at V and 0 bases at J, leaving 21 bases unmatched. This CDR3 comprises 22 residues. Germline CDR1 reads LNHDA; CDR2 reads SQIVND (reference sequence). CDR3 coding DNA: TGTGCCAGTAGTAATCTTTATTGGAGACAGGGACAATTATACTCTGGGGCCAACGTCCTGACTTTC. Amino acids: CASSNLYWRQGQLYSGANVLTF.

The chain is built from TRBV5-1 and TRBJ1-5; D unresolved. The V gene lost 2 bases and the J gene lost 3 bases, with 9 bases spanning the gap. CDR1 SGHRS and CDR2 YFSETQ come from the germline V gene. CDR3 length: 14 residues. The CDR3 coding sequence is TGCGCCAGCAGCTTCGACAACCCCAATCAGCCCCAGCATTTT. This gives the protein CASSFDNPNQPQHF.

This chain connects TRBV5-1 to TRBJ2-3; D gene uncertain. This CDR3 has 12 residues. Trimming took off 3 bases at V and 2 bases at J, with 4 bases between the two ends. Germline V gene data show CDR1 as SGHRS and CDR2 as YFSETQ. Here the CDR3 DNA reads TGCGCCAGCAGCTCTAACACAGATACGCAGTATTTT. The encoded protein is CASSSNTDTQYF. Filled out from reference TRBV5-1 and TRBJ2-3, the complete variable domain reads KAGVTQTPRYLIKTRGQQVTLSCSPISGHRSVSWYQQTPGQGLQFLFEYFSETQRNKGNFPGRFSGRQFSNSRSEMNVSTLELGDSALYLCASSSNTDTQYFGPGTRLTVL.

The genes are TRBV29-1 and TRBJ2-2; D unclear. CDR3 length equals 12 residues. Germline V gives CDR1 SQVTM, CDR2 ANQGSEA. V shed 7 bases and J shed 2 bases, with 8 bases lying between them. The CDR3 region has the DNA TGCAGCGGCGAGCTAAACACCGGGGAGCTGTTTTTT. Its translation is CSGELNTGELFF.

This clone is a singleton in its sample. The chain links TRBV5-1 to TRBJ1-1; 8 bases line up with TRBD1. Germline V gene data show CDR1 as SGHRS and CDR2 as YFSETQ. The CDR3 is 15 amino acids. Trimming took 4 bases from V and 10 from J; bases not matched to a gene: 15. CDR3 bases: TGCGCCAGCAGCACCGGACAGGGAGGCCCCGGTGCAGCTTTCTTT. This encodes CASSTGQGGPGAAFF.

The V and J genes are TRBV27 and TRBJ2-1; a possible D gene is TRBD2 (5 bases). V was clipped by 6 bases and J by 3 bases, with 12 bases between them. Germline CDR1 reads MNHEY; CDR2 reads SMNVEV (reference sequence). CDR3 size: 14 residues. This CDR3 is CASRPRAGYNEQFF. CDR3 nucleotide sequence: TGTGCCAGCAGGCCTAGGGCGGGCTACAATGAGCAGTTCTTC.

This clone was observed a single time. CDR3 residues: CASGTWESHEQYF. Here the CDR3 DNA reads TGCGCCAGCGGGACATGGGAGTCCCACGAGCAGTACTTC. The chain employs TRBV10-2 and TRBJ2-7; TRBD1 is a possible D gene (6 bases). The germline gives CDR1 WSHSY, CDR2 SAAADI. The germline V and J ends were trimmed by 8 bases and 5 bases, with 16 bases remaining between them. This CDR3 spans 13 amino acids.

The chain carries TRBV7-9 and TRBJ2-5; 9 bases line up with TRBD2. Germline CDR1 SEHNR, CDR2 FQNEAQ (reference sequence). This CDR3 spans 16 amino acids. Unmatched junction bases numbered 5, after V lost 1 base and J lost 2 bases. For the CDR3, the DNA is TGTGCCAGCAGCTTAGGTACTAGCGGGCTGCAAGAGACCCAGTACTTC. This sequence encodes CASSLGTSGLQETQYF.

The chain carries TRBV5-1 and TRBJ1-4, with 8 positions matching TRBD1. The germline gives CDR1 SGHRS, CDR2 YFSETQ. The CDR3 totals 15 residues. With 2 bases clipped from V and 5 bases from J, the junction kept 5 bases outside the gene matches. The DNA of the CDR3 is TGCGCCAGCAGCTTCCTGACAGGGGAAAATGAAAAACTGTTTTTT. Its protein product is CASSFLTGENEKLFF.

The gene calls are TRBV15 and TRBJ1-2, with unresolved D. The CDR3 totals 13 residues. The ends were cut back, 0 bases at V and 5 bases at J, with 7 bases in the middle. CDR1 is LNHNV and CDR2 is YYDKDF in the germline V gene (reference sequence). CDR3 DNA: TGTGCCACCAGCAGAGACAGGATTTATGGCTACACCTTC. It specifies CATSRDRIYGYTF.

The chain employs TRBV14 and TRBJ1-2, with 7 bases aligning to TRBD1. The germline gives CDR1 SGHDN, CDR2 FVKESK. This CDR3 has 14 residues. J lost 4 bases, V lost 2 bases, and 4 bases had no gene match. CDR3: CASSQQGQFYGYTF. DNA of the CDR3: TGTGCCAGCAGCCAACAGGGACAGTTCTATGGCTACACCTTC.

The V call is TRBV6-5, the J call TRBJ1-2, with TRBD1 identical over 7 bases. CDR1 is MNHEY and CDR2 is SVGAGI in the germline V gene. The CDR3 has 12 residues. V dropped 10 bases and J dropped 4; count of bases not matched to a gene: 6. CDR3 sequence (DNA): TGTGCCACCGGACAGGCAATCTATGGCTACACCTTC. The encoded protein is CATGQAIYGYTF.

V gene TRBV5-4 combines with J gene TRBJ2-2, with D possibly TRBD1 on 6 matching bases. Trimming pared 3 bases from V and 6 bases from J, leaving 9 bases between. The CDR3 has 13 amino acids. In germline, CDR1 is SGHNT, CDR2 YYREEE (reference sequence). In DNA form, the CDR3 reads TGTGCCAGCAGCTCCCAGGGGTCCGGGGAGCTGTTTTTT. Translated, it gives CASSSQGSGELFF.